This entry lists 17 T cell receptor beta chains sequenced from one sample in a study of T cell responses to AZD1222 COVID-19 vaccine. The protocol was immunoSEQ multiplex PCR, while the TCRdb copy is restricted to in-frame clones and leaves out a portion. Of under 200,000 clones detected, 80% to 90% appear once; the ten largest clones hold 2.5% to 3%. The sample in question was peripheral blood, obtained on day 0 of MenACWY control vaccination. Every receptor here comes from an adult in good health.

The chain is built from TRBV11-3 and TRBJ2-2; a weak D match, TRBD2 (7 bases). Trimming stripped 0 bases from V and 4 bases from J, with 9 bases between. Germline CDR1 is SGHNT and CDR2 is YENEEA. The CDR3 is 15 residues long. The CDR3 sequence: CASSLERGRTGELFF. In DNA form, the CDR3 reads TGTGCCAGCAGCTTAGAGCGGGGGCGCACCGGGGAGCTGTTTTTT.

The chain links TRBV15 to TRBJ1-1, with TRBD1 matching 10 bases. CDR1 is LNHNV and CDR2 is YYDKDF in the germline V gene (reference sequence). The CDR3 consists of 16 residues. V gave up 3 bases and J gave up 2 bases; unmatched junction bases: 6. CDR3 protein: CATSRERQGANTEAFF. CDR3 bases: TGTGCCACCAGCAGGGAACGACAGGGGGCTAACACTGAAGCTTTCTTT.

This chain links TRBV5-1 with TRBJ1-5; D not resolved. V dropped 0 bases and J dropped 6 bases, with 7 bases sitting between them. The CDR3 runs to 13 residues. Per the germline V gene, CDR1 is SGHRS and CDR2 is YFSETQ. The CDR3 reads CASSLGGSQPQHF. CDR3 nucleotides: TGCGCCAGCAGCTTGGGAGGTTCTCAGCCCCAGCATTTT.

The chain is built from TRBV4-1 and TRBJ2-7; D gene unclear. V lost 0 bases to trimming and J lost 4 bases, with 7 bases between them. The CDR3 runs 13 residues. Germline V gene lookup returns CDR1 MGHRA and CDR2 YSYEKL. The CDR3 nucleotides are TGCGCCAGCAGCCAAGATAAAGCGTACGAGCAGTACTTC. Translation gives CASSQDKAYEQYF.

This chain uses TRBV27 with TRBJ2-7; TRBD1 agrees at 7 bases. There are 13 residues in the CDR3. CDR1 is MNHEY, CDR2 SMNVEV, per germline (reference sequence). J lost 3 bases, V lost 6 bases, and 5 bases had no gene match. The CDR3 coding sequence is TGTGCCAGCAGCCAAAGACAGGGCTACGAGCAGTACTTC. Amino acids: CASSQRQGYEQYF.

The rearrangement uses TRBV4-2 and TRBJ2-1; 9 bases are a match to TRBD2. Germline V gene data show CDR1 as LGHNA and CDR2 as YNFKEQ. This CDR3 has 17 amino acids. The ends lost 1 base at V and 5 bases at J; junction bases unmatched: 9. As DNA, the CDR3 is TGTGCCAGCAGCCAAGGATTAGGACTAGCGAAAGACAATGAGCAGTTCTTC. Protein: CASSQGLGLAKDNEQFF.

V and J are TRBV28 and TRBJ2-7; maybe TRBD1 (6 bases). The CDR3 spans 13 residues. CDR1 and CDR2 from the germline V gene are MDHEN and SYDVKM. Trimming pared 4 bases from V and 5 bases from J, leaving 12 bases between. The CDR3 DNA follows: TGTGCCAGCAGTTCCCGGGACAAGGACGAGCAGTACTTC. Translating gives CASSSRDKDEQYF. The full variable domain, rest sourced from reference TRBV28 and TRBJ2-7, is DVKVTQSSRYLVKRTGEKVFLECVQDMDHENMFWYRQDPGLGLRLIYFSYDVKMKEKGDIPEGYSVSREKKERFSLILESASTNQTSMYLCASSSRDKDEQYFGPGTRLTVT.

This clone was detected a few times. This chain joins TRBV7-9 and TRBJ1-4; 7 bases agree with TRBD1. V gave up 5 bases and J gave up 8 bases; unmatched junction bases: 11. CDR1 and CDR2 from the germline V gene are SEHNR and FQNEAQ (reference sequence). CDR3 length equals 15 residues. CDR3 sequence: CASSDQGGNWEKLFF. The CDR3 DNA reads as TGTGCCAGCAGCGACCAGGGGGGCAATTGGGAAAAACTGTTTTTT.

The chain combines TRBV12-3 or TRBV12-4 with TRBJ1-1; D gene unclear. The CDR3 loop spans 13 amino acids. V was trimmed by 2 bases and J by 4 bases, leaving 8 bases between them. CDR3 DNA: TGTGCCAGCAGTTTATGGCAGTTCACTGAAGCTTTCTTT. This translates into CASSLWQFTEAFF.

The rearrangement joins TRBV19 to TRBJ1-2; tentatively, D is TRBD1 (5 bases). This CDR3 contains 13 residues. Germline V gives CDR1 LNHDA, CDR2 SQIVND (reference sequence). The V gene lost 2 bases and the J gene lost 6 bases, with 10 bases spanning the gap. The CDR3 DNA sequence: TGTGCCAGTAGTATACGGGGGGGAGATGGCTACACCTTC. It translates to CASSIRGGDGYTF.

The chain employs TRBV19 and TRBJ1-1; no clear D gene. The CDR3 has 16 residues. The V gene lost 4 bases and the J gene lost 1 base, with 16 bases spanning the gap. The germline gives CDR1 LNHDA, CDR2 SQIVND (reference sequence). The CDR3 protein is CASSTVLAGRNTEAFF. The DNA of the CDR3 is TGTGCCAGTAGTACCGTCTTAGCAGGCCGGAACACTGAAGCTTTCTTT.

J is TRBJ2-3 and V is TRBV27; D could derive from TRBD1 or TRBD2 (5 bases each). Germline V gene sequence: CDR1 MNHEY, CDR2 SMNVEV (reference sequence). The CDR3 runs to 17 residues. V lost 2 bases to trimming and J lost 8 bases, with 23 bases between them. The DNA of the CDR3 is TGTGCCAGCAGTTTAGTGGCGGTGTCTGTCAGGGCGGGTACGCAGTATTTT. This translates into CASSLVAVSVRAGTQYF.

CDR3 nucleotide sequence: TGCGCCAGCAGCTTGGGGTCAAACAGGAGGGAGACCCAGTACTTC. This encodes CASSLGSNRRETQYF. The genes are TRBV5-1 and TRBJ2-5; D possibly matches TRBD1 or TRBD2 (5 bases each). Trimming shortened V by 0 bases and J by 5 bases, and 14 bases separated the two germline ends. Per the germline V gene, CDR1 is SGHRS and CDR2 is YFSETQ. The CDR3 has 15 amino acids.

This sequence joins TRBV3-1 (or the pseudogene TRBV3-2) and TRBJ1-2; D remains ambiguous. Germline lookup yields CDR1 LGHDT and CDR2 YNNKEL (reference sequence). There are 14 residues in the CDR3. V lost 2 bases to trimming and J lost 4 bases, with 11 bases between them. The CDR3 nucleotides read TGTGCCAGCAGCCAACGTCAACGTCGCTATGGCTACACCTTC. This sequence encodes CASSQRQRRYGYTF.

This clone was seen more than once but under ten times. This chain's CDR3 is CASSPRGNQPQHF. The CDR3 DNA follows: TGTGCCAGCAGCCCCAGGGGCAATCAGCCCCAGCATTTT. J is TRBJ1-5 and V is TRBV7-8; possible D gene TRBD1, 5 bases. CDR1 SGHVS and CDR2 FQNEAQ come from the germline V gene. Deletions cut 5 bases from V and 2 bases from J, with 7 bases between. This CDR3 contains 13 residues.

The rearrangement uses TRBV6-5 and TRBJ1-1; D is perhaps TRBD1 (5 bases). This CDR3 is 15 amino acids long. The V end lost 2 bases, the J end lost 3 bases, and 13 bases lay between the germline ends. Germline V CDR1 and CDR2: MNHEY, SVGAGI. The CDR3 loop reads CASSYRSRAYTEAFF. DNA of the CDR3: TGTGCCAGCAGTTACCGAAGCAGGGCTTACACTGAAGCTTTCTTT.

The J gene is TRBJ2-6, the V gene TRBV28, with D perhaps TRBD1 or TRBD2 (6 bases each). Per germline, CDR1 MDHEN and CDR2 SYDVKM. The V and J ends lost 8 bases and 1 base respectively, with 12 bases between them. This CDR3 spans 15 amino acids. The CDR3 here is CASLGGQSGANVLTF. For the CDR3, the DNA is TGTGCCAGCTTAGGGGGGCAGTCTGGGGCCAACGTCCTGACTTTC.